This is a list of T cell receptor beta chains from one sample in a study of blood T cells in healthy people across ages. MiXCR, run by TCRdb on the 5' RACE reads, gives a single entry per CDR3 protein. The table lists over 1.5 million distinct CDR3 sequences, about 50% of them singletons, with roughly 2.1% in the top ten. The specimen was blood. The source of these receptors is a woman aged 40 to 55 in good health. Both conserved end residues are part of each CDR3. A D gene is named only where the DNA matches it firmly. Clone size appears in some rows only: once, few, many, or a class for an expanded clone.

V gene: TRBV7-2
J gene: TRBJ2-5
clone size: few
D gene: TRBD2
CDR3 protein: CASSLILGLTSGGFQETQYF
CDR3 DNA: TGTGCCAGCAGCTTAATTCTCGGGCTTACTAGCGGCGGATTCCAAGAGACCCAGTACTTC

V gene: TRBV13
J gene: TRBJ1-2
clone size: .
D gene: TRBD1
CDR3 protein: CASSRGTGVNYGYTF
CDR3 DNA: TGTGCCAGCAGCAGAGGGACAGGGGTTAACTATGGCTACACCTTC

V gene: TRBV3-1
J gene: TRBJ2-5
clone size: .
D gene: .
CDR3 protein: CASSQVGTSQETQYF
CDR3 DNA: TGTGCCAGCAGCCAAGTGGGGACAAGTCAAGAGACCCAGTACTTC

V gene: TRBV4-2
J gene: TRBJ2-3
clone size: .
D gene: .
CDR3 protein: CASSQDFNRRPPTDTQYF
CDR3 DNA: TGTGCCAGCAGCCAAGATTTTAACAGGCGCCCCCCCACAGATACGCAGTATTTT

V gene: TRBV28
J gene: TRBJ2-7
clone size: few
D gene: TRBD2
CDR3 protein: CASSSPGLAGESSYEQYF
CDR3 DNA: TGTGCCAGCAGTTCTCCGGGACTAGCGGGGGAGAGCTCCTACGAGCAGTACTTC

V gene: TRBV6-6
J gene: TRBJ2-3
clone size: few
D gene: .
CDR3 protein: CASTPGGHGTDTQYF
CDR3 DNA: TGTGCCAGCACCCCAGGGGGGCACGGCACAGATACGCAGTATTTT

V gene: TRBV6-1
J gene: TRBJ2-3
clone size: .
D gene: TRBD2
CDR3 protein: CASSAPGGTTDTQYF
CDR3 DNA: TGTGCCAGCAGTGCCCCGGGGGGTACCACAGATACGCAGTATTTT

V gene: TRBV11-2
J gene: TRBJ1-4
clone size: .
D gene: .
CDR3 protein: CASSLGTSTNEKLFF
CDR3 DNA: TGTGCCAGCAGCTTAGGGACTTCGACTAATGAAAAACTGTTTTTT

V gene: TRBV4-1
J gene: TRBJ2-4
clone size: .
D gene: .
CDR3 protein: CASSQVRGSKNIQYF
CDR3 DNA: TGCGCCAGCAGCCAAGTTCGAGGGAGCAAAAACATTCAGTACTTC

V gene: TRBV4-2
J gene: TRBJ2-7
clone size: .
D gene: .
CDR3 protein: CASSQNDRSPTYEQYF
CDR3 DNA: TGTGCCAGCAGCCAAAACGACAGGAGCCCCACCTACGAGCAGTACTTC

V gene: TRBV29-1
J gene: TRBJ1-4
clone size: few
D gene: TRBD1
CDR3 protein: CSAWIRGQSNEKLFF
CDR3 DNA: TGCAGCGCCTGGATCAGGGGGCAGAGTAATGAAAAACTGTTTTTT

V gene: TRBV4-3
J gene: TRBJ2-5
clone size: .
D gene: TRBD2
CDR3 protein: CASSQTYGLAGGETQYF
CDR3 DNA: TGCGCCAGCAGCCAAACCTACGGACTAGCGGGAGGGGAGACCCAGTACTTC

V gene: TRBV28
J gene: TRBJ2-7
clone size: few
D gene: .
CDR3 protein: CASQTLSEQYF
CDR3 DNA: TGTGCCAGCCAAACACTTTCCGAGCAGTACTTC

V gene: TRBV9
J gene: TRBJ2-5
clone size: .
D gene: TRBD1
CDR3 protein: CASSVLRDRMETQYF
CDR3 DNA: TGTGCCAGCAGCGTACTCCGGGACAGGATGGAGACCCAGTACTTC

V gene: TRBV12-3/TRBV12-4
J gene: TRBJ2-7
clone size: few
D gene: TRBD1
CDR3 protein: CASSFEGGGYEQYF
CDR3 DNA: TGTGCCAGCAGTTTTGAAGGGGGCGGCTACGAGCAGTACTTC

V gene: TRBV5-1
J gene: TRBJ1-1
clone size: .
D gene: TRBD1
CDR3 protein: CASDRGSGTEAFF
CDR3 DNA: TGCGCCTCAGACAGGGGATCGGGCACTGAAGCTTTCTTT

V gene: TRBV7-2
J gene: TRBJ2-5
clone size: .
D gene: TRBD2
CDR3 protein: CASSLVGTSGKETQYF
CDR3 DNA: TGTGCCAGCAGCTTAGTAGGGACTAGCGGAAAAGAGACCCAGTACTTC

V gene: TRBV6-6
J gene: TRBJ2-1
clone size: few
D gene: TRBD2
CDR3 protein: CASGDSGGAYNEQFF
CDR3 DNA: TGTGCCAGCGGGGATAGCGGGGGGGCCTACAATGAGCAGTTCTTC

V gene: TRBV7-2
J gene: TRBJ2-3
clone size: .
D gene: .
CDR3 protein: CASSPRGRGNTQYF
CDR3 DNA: TGTGCCAGCAGCCCTCGGGGGCGGGGGAATACGCAGTATTTT

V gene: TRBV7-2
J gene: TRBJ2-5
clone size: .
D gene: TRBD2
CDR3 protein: CASSPPGIAGEETQYF
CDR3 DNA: TGTGCCAGCAGCCCACCCGGGATAGCGGGGGAAGAGACCCAGTACTTC

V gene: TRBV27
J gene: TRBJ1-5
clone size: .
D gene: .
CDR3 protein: CASRQQGGSNQPQHF
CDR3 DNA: TGTGCCAGCAGACAACAGGGAGGTTCAAATCAGCCCCAGCATTTT

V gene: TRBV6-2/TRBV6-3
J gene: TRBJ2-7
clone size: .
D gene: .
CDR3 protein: CASSYGVGGGFSYEQYF
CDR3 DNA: TGTGCCAGCAGTTACGGCGTAGGGGGGGGTTTCTCCTACGAGCAGTACTTC

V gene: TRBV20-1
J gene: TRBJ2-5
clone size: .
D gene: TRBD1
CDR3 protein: CSASEWLGGGETQYF
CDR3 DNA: TGCAGTGCTAGTGAGTGGCTAGGGGGCGGAGAGACCCAGTACTTC

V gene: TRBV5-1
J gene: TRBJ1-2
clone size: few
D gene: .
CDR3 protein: CASSLASGANYGYTF
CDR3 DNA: TGTGCCAGCAGCTTAGCGTCGGGGGCGAACTATGGCTACACCTTC

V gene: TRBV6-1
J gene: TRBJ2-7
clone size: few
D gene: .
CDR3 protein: CASSDTPGEQYF
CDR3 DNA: TGTGCCAGCAGTGATACCCCGGGCGAGCAGTACTTC

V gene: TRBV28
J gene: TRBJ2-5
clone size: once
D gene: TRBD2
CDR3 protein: CASSTPGGQGTQYF
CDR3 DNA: TGTGCCAGCAGCACCCCGGGGGGGCAAGGGACCCAGTACTTC

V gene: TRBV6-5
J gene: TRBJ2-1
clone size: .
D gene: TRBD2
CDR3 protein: CASSYGNRRGGRNEQFF
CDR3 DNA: TGTGCCAGCAGTTACGGAAATCGGCGGGGGGGCCGTAATGAGCAGTTCTTC

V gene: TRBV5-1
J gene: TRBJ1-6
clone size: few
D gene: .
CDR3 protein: CASSPSAGKNSPLHF
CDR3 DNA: TGCGCCAGCAGCCCCTCGGCAGGAAAGAATTCACCCCTCCACTTT

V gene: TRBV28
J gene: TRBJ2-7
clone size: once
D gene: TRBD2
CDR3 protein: CASSPATSGGENEQYF
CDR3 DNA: TGTGCCAGCAGTCCAGCCACGAGCGGGGGGGAAAACGAGCAGTACTTC

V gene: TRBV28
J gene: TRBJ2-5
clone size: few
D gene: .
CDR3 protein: CASSQFSEDQETQYF
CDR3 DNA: TGTGCCAGCAGCCAATTCAGCGAGGACCAAGAGACCCAGTACTTC

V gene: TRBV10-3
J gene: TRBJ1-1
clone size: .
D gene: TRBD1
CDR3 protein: CAIRRGQGFLDTEAFF
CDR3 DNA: TGTGCCATCAGACGTGGACAGGGCTTTTTGGACACTGAAGCTTTCTTT

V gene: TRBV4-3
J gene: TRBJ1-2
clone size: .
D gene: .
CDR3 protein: CASSQDAGRERGYTF
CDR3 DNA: TGCGCCAGCAGCCAAGACGCGGGGCGCGAGAGGGGCTACACCTTC

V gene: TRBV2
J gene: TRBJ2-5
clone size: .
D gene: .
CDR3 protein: CASSVLQGTQYF
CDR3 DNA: TGTGCCAGCAGTGTACTCCAGGGGACCCAGTACTTC

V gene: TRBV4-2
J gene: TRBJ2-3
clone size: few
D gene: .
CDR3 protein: CASSQDSAQGLGDTQYF
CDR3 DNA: TGTGCCAGCAGCCAAGATTCGGCGCAGGGGTTGGGAGATACGCAGTATTTT

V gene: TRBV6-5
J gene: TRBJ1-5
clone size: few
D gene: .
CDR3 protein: CASSYGGHNQPQHF
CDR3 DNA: TGTGCCAGCAGTTACGGAGGGCATAATCAGCCCCAGCATTTT

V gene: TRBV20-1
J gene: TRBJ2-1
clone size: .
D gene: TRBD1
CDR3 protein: CSARGRTGLGEQFF
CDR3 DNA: TGCAGTGCTAGAGGCCGGACAGGGCTAGGTGAGCAGTTCTTC

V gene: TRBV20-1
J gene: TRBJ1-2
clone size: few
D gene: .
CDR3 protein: CSASTGRGNYGYTF
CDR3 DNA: TGCAGTGCTAGCACTGGACGGGGAAACTATGGCTACACCTTC

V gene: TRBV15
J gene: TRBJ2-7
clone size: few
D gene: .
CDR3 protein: CATSRDDGNYEQYF
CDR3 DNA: TGTGCCACCAGCAGAGATGACGGGAACTACGAGCAGTACTTC

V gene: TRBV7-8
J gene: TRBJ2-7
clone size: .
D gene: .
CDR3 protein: CASSLVLPSSYEQYF
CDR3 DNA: TGTGCCAGCAGCTTAGTTCTACCATCTTCCTACGAGCAGTACTTC

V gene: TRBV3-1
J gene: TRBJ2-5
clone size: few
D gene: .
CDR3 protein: CASSQDAGLGRTQYF
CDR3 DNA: TGTGCCAGCAGCCAAGATGCAGGCCTAGGACGGACCCAGTACTTC

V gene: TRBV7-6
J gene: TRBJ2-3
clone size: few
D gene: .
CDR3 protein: CASSFGQITDTQYF
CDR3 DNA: TGTGCCAGCAGCTTTGGCCAGATCACAGATACGCAGTATTTT

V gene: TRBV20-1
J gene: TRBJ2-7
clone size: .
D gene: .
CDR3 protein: CSAIIPRGDYEQYF
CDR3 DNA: TGCAGTGCTATAATTCCCAGGGGGGACTACGAGCAGTACTTC

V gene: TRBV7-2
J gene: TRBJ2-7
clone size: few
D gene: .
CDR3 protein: CASSPTGSLYEQYF
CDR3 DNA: TGTGCCAGCAGCCCAACGGGTAGCCTCTACGAGCAGTACTTC

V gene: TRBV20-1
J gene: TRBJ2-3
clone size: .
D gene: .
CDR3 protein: CSATPLLGGGFTDTQYF
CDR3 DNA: TGCAGTGCGACCCCCCTTTTGGGGGGGGGCTTCACAGATACGCAGTATTTT

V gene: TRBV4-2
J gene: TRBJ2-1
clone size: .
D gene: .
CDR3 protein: CASSQEPGVSIRNEQFF
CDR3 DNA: TGTGCCAGCAGCCAAGAGCCCGGGGTTAGCATTAGGAATGAGCAGTTCTTC

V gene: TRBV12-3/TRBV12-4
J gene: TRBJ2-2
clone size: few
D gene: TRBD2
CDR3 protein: CASSLAGQNTGELFF
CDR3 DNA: TGTGCCAGCAGCCTAGCGGGTCAGAACACCGGGGAGCTGTTTTTT

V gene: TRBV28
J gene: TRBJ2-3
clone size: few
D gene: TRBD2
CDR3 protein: CASSLPGGGGTIATQYF
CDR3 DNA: TGTGCCAGCAGCCTCCCGGGTGGCGGGGGAACGATCGCAACGCAGTATTTT

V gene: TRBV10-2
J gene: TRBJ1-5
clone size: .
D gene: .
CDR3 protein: CASSEGRGEDQPQHF
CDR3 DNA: TGCGCCAGCAGTGAAGGCAGGGGAGAAGATCAGCCCCAGCATTTT